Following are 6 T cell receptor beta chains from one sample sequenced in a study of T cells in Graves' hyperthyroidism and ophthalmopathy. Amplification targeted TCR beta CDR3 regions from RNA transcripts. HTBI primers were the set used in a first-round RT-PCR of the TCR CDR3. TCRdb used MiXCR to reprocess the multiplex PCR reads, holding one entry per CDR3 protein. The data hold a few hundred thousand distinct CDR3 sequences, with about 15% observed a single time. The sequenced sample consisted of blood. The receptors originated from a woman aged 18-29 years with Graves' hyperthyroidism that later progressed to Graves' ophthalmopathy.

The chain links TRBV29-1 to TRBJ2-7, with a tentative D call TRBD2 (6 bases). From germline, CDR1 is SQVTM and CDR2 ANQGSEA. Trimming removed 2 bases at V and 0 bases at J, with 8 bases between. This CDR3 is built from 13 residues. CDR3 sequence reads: CSVETGLSYEQYF. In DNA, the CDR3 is TGCAGCGTTGAAACGGGACTCTCCTACGAGCAGTACTTC.

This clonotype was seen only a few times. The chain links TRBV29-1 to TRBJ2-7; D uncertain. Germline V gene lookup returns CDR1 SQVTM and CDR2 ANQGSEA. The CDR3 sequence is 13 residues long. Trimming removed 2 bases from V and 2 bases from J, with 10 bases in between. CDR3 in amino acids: CSVELLPTYEQYF. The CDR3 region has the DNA TGCAGCGTTGAACTACTTCCCACCTACGAGCAGTACTTC.

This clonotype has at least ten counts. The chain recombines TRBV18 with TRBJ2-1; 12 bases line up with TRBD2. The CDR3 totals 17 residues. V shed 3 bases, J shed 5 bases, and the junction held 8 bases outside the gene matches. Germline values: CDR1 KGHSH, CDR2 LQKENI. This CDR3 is CASSPVSSGRAHNEQFF. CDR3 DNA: TGTGCCAGCTCACCGGTTTCTAGCGGGAGGGCCCACAATGAGCAGTTCTTC. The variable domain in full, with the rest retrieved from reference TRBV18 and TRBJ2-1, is NAGVMQNPRHLVRRRGQEARLRCSPMKGHSHVYWYRQLPEEGLKFMVYLQKENIIDESGMPKERFSAEFPKEGPSILRIQQVVRGDSAAYFCASSPVSSGRAHNEQFFGPGTRLTVL.

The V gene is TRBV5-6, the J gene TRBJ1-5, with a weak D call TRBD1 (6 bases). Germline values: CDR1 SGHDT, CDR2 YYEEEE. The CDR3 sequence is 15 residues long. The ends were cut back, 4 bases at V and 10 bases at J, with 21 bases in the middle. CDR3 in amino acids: CASSPKNSGHFPQHF. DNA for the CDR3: TGTGCCAGCAGCCCCAAAAACTCGGGACACTTCCCCCAGCATTTT.

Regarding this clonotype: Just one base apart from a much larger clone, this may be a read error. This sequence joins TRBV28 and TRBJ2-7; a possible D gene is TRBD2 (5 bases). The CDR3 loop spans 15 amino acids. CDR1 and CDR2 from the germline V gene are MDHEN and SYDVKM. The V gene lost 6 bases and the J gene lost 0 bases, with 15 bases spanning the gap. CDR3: CASRPSRRYSYEQYF. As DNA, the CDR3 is TGTGCCAGCAGACCTAGCAGGAGGTACTCCTACGAGCAGTACTTC.

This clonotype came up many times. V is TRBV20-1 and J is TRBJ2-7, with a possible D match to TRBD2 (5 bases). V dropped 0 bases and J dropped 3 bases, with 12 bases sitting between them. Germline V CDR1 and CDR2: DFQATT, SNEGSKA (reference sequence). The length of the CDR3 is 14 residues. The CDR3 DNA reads TGCAGTGCTAGAGATTCCGGGGATGGCTACGAGCAGTACTTC. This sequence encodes CSARDSGDGYEQYF.